This T cell receptor (beta chain) was documented in a study of cytomegalovirus exposure and HLA in healthy donors. Study-wide points: Based on reports, TCR beta sequences accurately predicted HLA-A and HLA-B alleles for most subjects.

Concerning this clone itself: Its antigen is not identified.

The study ran its PCR with 60 Vbeta and 13 Jbeta primers. Using immunoSEQ multiplex PCR, the repertoire was profiled, and TCRdb retains in-frame clones only, with some absent. Among 95,000 to 150,000 clones listed, 75% to 90% were seen once. In germline, CDR1 is GTSNPN, CDR2 SVGIG (reference sequence). The CDR3 extends over 16 amino acids. The sequencing input was PBMCs. This receptor was taken from a man in his forties or fifties in good health and CMV-seronegative. The rearrangement joins TRBV30 to TRBJ2-5, with D maybe TRBD1 (5 bases). The J call may be wrong; the DNA end is better matched by TRBJ2-7. The CDR3 reads CAWRDTPTERPYEQYF. Written as DNA, the CDR3 is TGTGCCTGGAGGGACACACCAACAGAGCGTCCCTACGAGCAGTACTTC.